This TCR beta chain was sequenced for a study of blood T cell repertoires in COVID-19. Across the whole study: Nucleic acid was either cDNA or gDNA, and it came from T cells, B-cell-depleted T cells, or PBMCs.

Adults between roughly 18 and 95 years of age took part from about 24 US areas. Participants had their cohort set by participant-reported clinical history. Authors' methods: Nucleated cell number was recorded as an estimate derived from reference gene primer amplification. Assay: immunoSEQ multiplex PCR; the TCRdb copy retains only in-frame clones and omits some. V and J calls and clone size follow that table, whereas D and trimming were derived from the DNA. Of fewer than 200,000 clones listed, 80% to 90% are singletons. CDR3 length: 16 amino acids. Germline V lookup: CDR1 SEHNR, CDR2 FQNEAQ (reference sequence). V dropped 1 base and J dropped 3; count of bases not matched to a gene: 7.

This clonotype was sampled from a woman between 18 and 29 years old who had recovered from COVID-19. The chain recombines TRBV7-9 with TRBJ2-3, with 7 bases lining up with TRBD2. The sequenced sample consisted of PBMCs or T cells enriched from blood (not recorded which). DNA for the CDR3: TGTGCCAGCAGCTTAGAGAGGTGGGGAGGGACAGATACGCAGTATTTT. This encodes CASSLERWGGTDTQYF. Combining the CDR3 with reference TRBV7-9 and TRBJ2-3 gives the whole variable domain DTGVSQNPRHKITKRGQNVTFRCDPISEHNRLYWYRQTLGQGPEFLTYFQNEAQLEKSRLLSDRFSAERPKGSFSTLEIQRTEQGDSAMYLCASSLERWGGTDTQYFGPGTRLTVL.